Presented here are 22 T cell receptor beta chains from one specimen sequenced in a study of T-cell reconstitution after alpha-beta-depleted transplantation in children. Construction of the TCRbeta library involved unique molecular identifiers. TCRdb called the PCR reads again in MiXCR, with one record for every CDR3 protein. Of around 380,000 distinct CDR3 sequences listed, 11% are singletons. Sequencing used PBMCs from the stem cell graft donor, obtained from the stem cell graft. These receptors were collected from a human donor who donated a stem cell graft to a child with acute myeloid leukemia.

The chain joins TRBV7-3 to TRBJ2-5; the D gene is possibly TRBD2 (5 bases). V gave up 5 bases and J gave up 2 bases, with 15 bases separating them. Germline values: CDR1 SGHTA, CDR2 FQGTGA. The CDR3 loop spans 15 amino acids. The CDR3: CASSPLGLQQETQYF. CDR3 in DNA: TGTGCCAGCAGCCCCCTCGGACTGCAACAAGAGACCCAGTACTTC. Looking up the rest from reference TRBV7-3 and TRBJ2-5 gives the full variable domain: GAGVSQTPSNKVTEKGKYVELRCDPISGHTALYWYRQSLGQGPEFLIYFQGTGAADDSGLPNDRFFAVRPEGSVSTLKIQRTERGDSAVYLCASSPLGLQQETQYFGPGTRLLVL.

The chain couples TRBV7-3 to TRBJ2-2, with a tentative D call TRBD2 (6 bases). The germline gives CDR1 SGHTA, CDR2 FQGTGA. The CDR3 sequence is 15 residues long. The V and J ends lost 5 bases and 6 bases respectively, with 16 bases between them. The CDR3 region has the DNA TGTGCCAGCAGCCCTGGGAGGCCTAGCGCCGGGGAGCTGTTTTTT. This sequence encodes CASSPGRPSAGELFF.

The chain carries TRBV3-1 and TRBJ1-1; 8 nucleotides agree with TRBD1. J lost 3 bases, V lost 2 bases, and 2 bases had no gene match. CDR1 LGHDT and CDR2 YNNKEL come from the germline V gene (reference sequence). This CDR3 is 14 amino acids long. CDR3 region: CASSQRTGHTEAFF. The DNA for the CDR3 is TGTGCCAGCAGCCAACGGACAGGGCACACTGAAGCTTTCTTT. The entire variable domain, with the rest obtained from reference TRBV3-1 and TRBJ1-1, is as follows: DTAVSQTPKYLVTQMGNDKSIKCEQNLGHDTMYWYKQDSKKFLKIMFSYNNKELIINETVPNRFSPKSPDKAHLNLHINSLELGDSAVYFCASSQRTGHTEAFFGQGTRLTVV.

This clonotype was seen many times. V is TRBV5-1 and J is TRBJ2-1, with 15 bases that match TRBD2. V was clipped by 4 bases and J by 0 bases; unmatched bases: 2. This CDR3 spans 17 amino acids. Germline CDR1 reads SGHRS; CDR2 reads YFSETQ. The CDR3 nucleotides are TGCGCCAGCAGCCCGGGACTAGCGGGGGGCTCCTACAATGAGCAGTTCTTC. It is translated as CASSPGLAGGSYNEQFF.

In this sample, this clonotype turned up many times. This sequence joins TRBV25-1 and TRBJ2-1, with no clear D. Germline loops: CDR1 MGHDK, CDR2 SYGVNS. The CDR3 totals 13 residues. V shed 7 bases and J shed 8 bases, with 15 bases lying between them. The DNA for the CDR3 is TGTGCCAGCAACCCAGTTGGGATCGATGAGCAGTTCTTC. It encodes CASNPVGIDEQFF.

This chain joins TRBV6-1 and TRBJ2-1; the D is unclear. Trimming removed 5 bases from V and 4 bases from J, with 18 bases in between. Looked up from germline, CDR1 is MNHNS and CDR2 is SASEGT. The CDR3 has 16 amino acids. The CDR3 loop is CASSPRLGMGYNEQFF. CDR3 DNA sequence: TGTGCCAGCAGTCCTCGGCTGGGAATGGGGTACAATGAGCAGTTCTTC.

This clonotype was counted at least ten times. The J gene is TRBJ2-3, the V gene TRBV5-5; 7 bases align to TRBD2. Germline CDR1 and CDR2: SGHKS and YYEKEE (reference sequence). CDR3 length: 15 amino acids. V dropped 0 bases and J dropped 5; count of bases not matched to a gene: 6. The CDR3 reads CASSLEGLAVDTQYF. CDR3 nucleotides: TGTGCCAGCAGCTTGGAGGGGCTAGCGGTAGATACGCAGTATTTT.

This clonotype has a handful of counts. The J gene is TRBJ2-5, the V gene TRBV25-1, with D possibly TRBD2 on 6 matching bases. Germline V CDR1 and CDR2: MGHDK, SYGVNS. The CDR3 sequence is 14 residues long. V lost 2 bases, J lost 2 bases, and 9 bases lay in between. The DNA for the CDR3 is TGTGCCAGCAGTGAAAGAAGCGGGCAAGAGACCCAGTACTTC. Translation: CASSERSGQETQYF.

CDR3 in amino acids: CASSSDRGRIQYF. In DNA form, the CDR3 reads TGTGCCAGCAGTTCCGACAGGGGGCGGATTCAGTACTTC. This chain links TRBV12-3 or TRBV12-4 with TRBJ2-4; 10 bases align to TRBD1. This CDR3 contains 13 residues. V gave up 4 bases and J gave up 10 bases; unmatched junction bases: 4.

This clonotype was found a few times. This chain connects TRBV10-3 to TRBJ2-4, with D uncertain. This CDR3 is built from 14 residues. CDR1 and CDR2 (germline): ENHRY, SYGVKD. V was trimmed by 4 bases and J by 5 bases, leaving 12 bases between them. CDR3 sequence: CAISAAGVENIQYF. CDR3 bases: TGTGCCATCAGTGCGGCAGGAGTGGAAAACATTCAGTACTTC.

This clonotype has at least ten counts. The chain links TRBV7-2 to TRBJ1-1, with D unresolved. Looked up from germline, CDR1 is SGHTA and CDR2 is FQGNSA. With 1 base removed from V and 6 bases from J, the gap between germline ends came to 12 bases. There are 14 residues in the CDR3. The chain's CDR3 is CASSLVSAGAEAFF. The CDR3 nucleotides are TGTGCCAGCAGCTTAGTGTCGGCAGGCGCTGAAGCTTTCTTT.

The chain links TRBV20-1 to TRBJ2-6; D unresolved. The CDR3 length is 14 residues. CDR1 and CDR2 (germline): DFQATT, SNEGSKA (reference sequence). V lost 7 bases to trimming and J lost 4 bases, with 14 bases between them. CDR3 coding DNA: TGCAGTGTCCCGGGCCAGGACGGGGCCAACGTCCTGACTTTC. Amino acid sequence: CSVPGQDGANVLTF.

This clonotype was counted a single time. V and J are TRBV20-1 and TRBJ2-3, with 9 bases lining up with TRBD1. The CDR3 sequence is 15 residues long. Germline V gene sequence: CDR1 DFQATT, CDR2 SNEGSKA (reference sequence). Trimming took 6 bases from V and 3 from J; bases not matched to a gene: 10. CDR3 in amino acids: CSAEGQGTGTDTQYF. The DNA of the CDR3 is TGCAGTGCGGAAGGACAGGGGACTGGAACAGATACGCAGTATTTT.

In the case of this clonotype: A single base separates this from a much larger clone, so it may be a read error. The conserved phenylalanine or tryptophan is not found at the CDR3 terminus, so this likely reflects a read error. This CDR3 is CASSPRQGFTGELFL. CDR3 bases: TGTGCCAGCAGCCCCCGACAGGGGTTCACCGGGGAGCTGTTTCTT. The chain recombines TRBV4-2 with TRBJ2-2; the match to TRBD1 covers 8 bases. CDR1 and CDR2 from the germline V gene are LGHNA and YNFKEQ. V shed 4 bases, J shed 4 bases, and the junction held 5 bases outside the gene matches. This CDR3 has 15 amino acids.

This clonotype showed up many times. The chain is built from TRBV7-9 and TRBJ2-7, with 9 bases that match TRBD1. The CDR3 contains 13 residues. CDR1 is SEHNR, CDR2 FQNEAQ, per germline (reference sequence). V trimming: 5 bases; J trimming: 9 bases; junction bases outside the gene matches: 8. CDR3 amino acids: CASSVTGGYGQYF. The CDR3, as DNA: TGTGCCAGCAGCGTTACAGGGGGCTATGGGCAGTACTTC.

This clonotype has ten or more counts. This chain connects TRBV7-9 to TRBJ2-7, with TRBD2 as a possible D gene (5 bases). CDR1 SEHNR and CDR2 FQNEAQ come from the germline V gene (reference sequence). The V gene lost 7 bases and the J gene lost 3 bases, with 7 bases spanning the gap. There are 11 residues in the CDR3. The CDR3 loop reads CASTRGYEQYF. For the CDR3, the DNA is TGTGCCAGCACTCGGGGCTACGAGCAGTACTTC.

This clonotype was detected a few times. The V call is TRBV20-1, the J call TRBJ1-6, with a weak D call TRBD1 (6 bases). Deletions cut 1 base from V and 5 bases from J, with 18 bases between. This CDR3 is built from 17 residues. Germline values: CDR1 DFQATT, CDR2 SNEGSKA (reference sequence). The CDR3 DNA follows: TGCAGTGCTAGAGCTCACGGTGGGGGACAAAATAATTCACCCCTCCACTTT. Encoded protein: CSARAHGGGQNNSPLHF.

This clonotype was picked up a small number of times. The genes are TRBV27 and TRBJ2-5; perhaps TRBD2 as D (7 bases). The CDR3 is made up of 16 amino acids. Germline lookup yields CDR1 MNHEY and CDR2 SMNVEV (reference sequence). Between the trimmed V and J ends, which lost 3 bases and 5 bases, there was a span of 19 bases. The DNA of the CDR3 is TGTGCCAGCAGTTTCGATTTCGGGGGGCACTGGGAGACCCAGTACTTC. This codes for CASSFDFGGHWETQYF.

This clonotype came up many times. The chain couples TRBV11-2 to TRBJ2-1, with D uncertain. This CDR3 comprises 15 residues. The germline V and J ends were trimmed by 0 bases and 4 bases, with 10 bases remaining between them. Germline V gives CDR1 SGHAT, CDR2 FQNNGV. CDR3 residues: CASSLEGFPYNEQFF. The CDR3 DNA sequence: TGTGCCAGCAGCTTAGAAGGGTTTCCATACAATGAGCAGTTCTTC.

The V gene is TRBV3-1, the J gene TRBJ2-1; tentatively, D is TRBD1 or TRBD2 (5 bases each). Germline CDR1 is LGHDT and CDR2 is YNNKEL (reference sequence). Trimming shortened V by 0 bases and J by 10 bases, and 10 bases separated the two germline ends. CDR3 length equals 13 residues. CDR3 DNA: TGTGCCAGCAGCCAAGAAATGTGGGGGGAGCAGTTCTTC. Translated: CASSQEMWGEQFF.

This clonotype occurred many times. This chain uses TRBV6-4 with TRBJ2-1; TRBD2 matches at 8 bases. The junction had 3 bases not matched to a gene; V was cut back by 5 bases and J by 0 bases. This CDR3 spans 15 amino acids. Germline values: CDR1 MRHNA, CDR2 SNTAGT. The CDR3 region is CASSYGTSSYNEQFF. The CDR3 region has the DNA TGTGCCAGCAGTTATGGGACTAGCTCCTACAATGAGCAGTTCTTC.

The chain uses TRBV19 and TRBJ1-1, with D hard to call. CDR1 is LNHDA, CDR2 SQIVND, per germline (reference sequence). The CDR3 has 12 amino acids. V was cut by 2 bases and J by 5 bases, with 6 bases left in between. Here the CDR3 reads CASSISWTEAFF. The CDR3 region has the DNA TGTGCCAGTAGTATAAGCTGGACTGAAGCTTTCTTT.